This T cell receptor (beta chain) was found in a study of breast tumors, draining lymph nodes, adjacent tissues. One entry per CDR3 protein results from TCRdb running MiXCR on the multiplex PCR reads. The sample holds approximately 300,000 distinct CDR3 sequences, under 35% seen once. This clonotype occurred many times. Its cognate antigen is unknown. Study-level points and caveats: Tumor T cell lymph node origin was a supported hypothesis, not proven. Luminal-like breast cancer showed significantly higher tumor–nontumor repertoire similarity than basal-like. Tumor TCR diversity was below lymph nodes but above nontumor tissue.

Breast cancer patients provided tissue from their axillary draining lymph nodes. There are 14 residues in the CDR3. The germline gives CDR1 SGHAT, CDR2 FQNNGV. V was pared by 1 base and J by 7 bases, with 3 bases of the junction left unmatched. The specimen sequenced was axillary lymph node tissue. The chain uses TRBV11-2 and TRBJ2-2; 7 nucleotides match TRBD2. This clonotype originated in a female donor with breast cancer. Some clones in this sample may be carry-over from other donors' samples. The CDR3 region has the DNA TGTGCCAGCAGCTTAGGCGGGAGAGGCGGGGAGCTGTTTTTT. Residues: CASSLGGRGGELFF.